This TCR beta chain was recovered during a study of persistence of HIV-infected CD4 T cells. Nonspecific anti-CD3/anti-CD28 bead stimulation represents the broad CD4+ T cell repertoire. CD4+ T cells upregulating both CD40 ligand and CD69 were sorted as responding cells. Donors had undetectable plasma HIV-1 RNA, under 50 copies/mL, for 4+ years. As regards this clone: Its cognate antigen is unknown.

The libraries were made with immunoSEQ version 4 in survey mode. Sequenced by immunoSEQ multiplex PCR; TCRdb stores in-frame clones only, minus some. This sample has tens of thousands of clones, with about 90% found just once. The material was CD4+ T cells sorted from PBMCs after approximately 19-hour stimulation, obtained from a patient who received antiretroviral therapy. This clonotype was sampled from an adult woman with HIV who was CMV-seropositive.

The CDR3 DNA is TGTGCCAGCAGAACAGGGGCCTTAGGACGGAATGAGCAGTTCTTC. Its translation: CASRTGALGRNEQFF. The chain carries TRBV6-5 and TRBJ2-1; 7 nucleotides line up with TRBD1. This CDR3 spans 15 amino acids. Trimming cost V 6 bases and J 7 bases; bases outside gene matches: 12. Germline V gives CDR1 MNHEY, CDR2 SVGAGI.